This T cell receptor beta chain emerged from a study of memory CD8 T cells in hepatitis C reinfection (dated 2017 in TCRdb). Context from the whole study: Two consecutive HCV infections were spontaneously resolved by three donors, whereas a primary infection was cleared by two donors who then became chronically infected after reinfection. HCV reinfection was defined as a positive HCV RNA test following two negative tests taken at least 60 days apart. Samples from before reinfection were taken anywhere from 55 to 20 weeks prior to reinfection being detected. In five donors, the study followed the TCR beta repertoire of virus-specific CD8 T cells over time through an HCV reinfection episode. Between 2009 and 2012, roughly five reinfection cases that had stored pre-reinfection samples were identified. In the reinfection study, participants who had resolved a prior HCV infection were followed every 3 months. General findings and caveats noted by the study authors: Because only a few donors were included, definitive conclusions about public clonotypes linked to secondary clearance could not be reached by the study.

The sample's time point, from its label and the paper: pre-reinfection, 55 to 20 weeks before reinfection detection. Sorted cells were sequenced directly ex vivo, with no in vitro expansion before TCR sequencing. The donors, who were people who inject drugs, were enrolled in the Montreal Acute Hepatitis C Cohort Study (HEPCO) in Canada. As controls, total naive CD8 T cells, sorted as viable CD3+ CD8+ CD45RO-, were obtained from a couple of donors at each of the three reinfection time points. Before sorting, cryopreserved peripheral blood mononuclear cells were thawed and CD8 T cells were purified from those thawed cells. CD8 T cells were enriched by negative selection with the MACS CD8+ T cell Isolation Kit. A BD FACSAria II sorter with FACSDiva software was used for cell sorting, and FlowJo was used for data analysis. The junction carries 20 bases between V and J, which are trimmed by 5 bases and 2 bases respectively. The CDR3, cysteine through phenylalanine, is 17 amino acids long. Only CDR3 DNA is held: 51 bases, read in frame from base 1. For CDR1 and CDR2, the germline V gene lists SGHTA and FQGNSA.

Of note for this clone: Its antigen remains undetermined. There are no base qualities to consult, and no much larger clone falls within one base.

Libraries were constructed by the immunoSEQ multiplex PCR assay. Genomic DNA was extracted from the sorted cells, and Adaptive Biotechnologies' automated high-throughput method was used to sequence the TCR beta V, D and J regions. A two-step, bias-controlled multiplex PCR was used to amplify CDR3 regions. An Illumina instrument was used to sequence the amplified TCR beta libraries. Per the source publication's procedure: Demultiplexed reads were processed to lower amplification and sequencing bias, and the IMGT database was used to assign CDR3 sequences to gene families. ImmunoSEQ software version 2.0 was used to analyze the repertoire data. Clonotype lists were filtered to remove out-of-frame sequences and sequences containing stop codons in the CDR3. Clonotypes below 0.01% frequency were excluded because they corresponded to less than one cell. Richness was calculated by dividing observed richness by the number of input cells, and evenness was calculated by dividing Shannon entropy by the log of observed richness. Repertoire diversity and similarity between time points were quantified using Simpson diversity and Morisita-Horn overlap indices. Clonotypes were categorized as dominant (>1%), sub-dominant (0.5-0.99%), low abundance (0.1-0.49%) or lowest abundance (<0.1%). For the germline index, total nucleotide additions were subtracted from total CDR3 length, and that difference was then divided by total CDR3 length. The table comes from immuneACCESS by way of TCRdb, which keeps in-frame sequences with V and J called. Part of the clones is missing from these tables; in studies checked, under half for an unresolved V gene and the rest for unknown reasons. D and trimming come from the DNA, and the V and J calls and clone size come from that table. This sample is represented by over 45,000 clones; roughly 91% of them were singletons. The ten top clones hold 0.95% to 1.1% of the sample.

This chain joins TRBV7-2 to TRBJ2-3; 6 matching bases give a weak D call of TRBD2. Sequenced input: naive CD8+ T cells sorted from blood. The cell subset or site label corresponds to: total naive CD8+CD45RO- T cells. This clonotype originated in a man younger than 30 with hepatitis C virus infection. The CDR3 amino acid sequence is: CASSPSHGTYPTDTQYF. The DNA sequence is as follows: TGTGCCAGCAGCCCTTCCCACGGGACTTACCCCACAGATACGCAGTATTTT.